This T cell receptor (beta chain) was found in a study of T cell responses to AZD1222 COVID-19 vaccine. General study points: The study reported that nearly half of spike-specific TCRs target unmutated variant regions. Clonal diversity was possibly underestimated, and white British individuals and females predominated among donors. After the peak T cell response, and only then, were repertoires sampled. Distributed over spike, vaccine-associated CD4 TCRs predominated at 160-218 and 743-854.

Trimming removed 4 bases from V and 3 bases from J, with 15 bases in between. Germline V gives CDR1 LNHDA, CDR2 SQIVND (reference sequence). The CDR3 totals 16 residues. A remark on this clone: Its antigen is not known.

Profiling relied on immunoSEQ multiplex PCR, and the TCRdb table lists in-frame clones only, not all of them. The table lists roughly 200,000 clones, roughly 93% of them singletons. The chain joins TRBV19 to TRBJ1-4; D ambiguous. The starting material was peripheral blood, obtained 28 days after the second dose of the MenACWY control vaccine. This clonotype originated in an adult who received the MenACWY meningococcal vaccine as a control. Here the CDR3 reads CASSTSTRAANEKLFF. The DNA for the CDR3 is TGTGCCAGTAGTACCTCCACGAGGGCGGCTAATGAAAAACTGTTTTTT. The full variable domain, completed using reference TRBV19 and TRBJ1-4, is DGGITQSPKYLFRKEGQNVTLSCEQNLNHDAMYWYRQDPGQGLRLIYYSQIVNDFQKGDIAEGYSVSREKKESFPLTVTSAQKNPTAFYLCASSTSTRAANEKLFFGSGTQLSVL.